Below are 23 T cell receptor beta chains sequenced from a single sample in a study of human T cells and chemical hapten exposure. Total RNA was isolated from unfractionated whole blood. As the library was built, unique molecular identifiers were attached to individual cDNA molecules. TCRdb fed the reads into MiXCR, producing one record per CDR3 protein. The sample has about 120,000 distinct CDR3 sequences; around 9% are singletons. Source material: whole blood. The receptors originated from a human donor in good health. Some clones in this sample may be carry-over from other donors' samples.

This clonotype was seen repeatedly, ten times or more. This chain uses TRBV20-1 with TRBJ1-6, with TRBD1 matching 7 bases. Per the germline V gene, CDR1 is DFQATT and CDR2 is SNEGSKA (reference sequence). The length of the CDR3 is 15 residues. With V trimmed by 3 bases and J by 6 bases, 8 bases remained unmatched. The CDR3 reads CSASPGQTSNSPLHF. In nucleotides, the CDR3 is TGCAGTGCTAGTCCGGGACAGACGTCTAATTCACCCCTCCACTTT.

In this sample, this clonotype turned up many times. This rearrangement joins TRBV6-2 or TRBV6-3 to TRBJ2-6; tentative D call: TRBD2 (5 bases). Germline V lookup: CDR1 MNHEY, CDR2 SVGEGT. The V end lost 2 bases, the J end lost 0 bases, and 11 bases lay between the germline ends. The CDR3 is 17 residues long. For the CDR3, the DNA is TGTGCCAGCAGTTACGCAACTAGTAACTCTGGGGCCAACGTCCTGACTTTC. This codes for CASSYATSNSGANVLTF.

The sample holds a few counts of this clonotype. CDR3 nucleotides: TGCGCCAGCAGGGTACAGGGTGCTGGGGCCAACGTCCTGACTTTC. Translated: CASRVQGAGANVLTF. The chain combines TRBV5-1 with TRBJ2-6; a possible D gene is TRBD1 (6 bases). Germline assignment: CDR1 SGHRS and CDR2 YFSETQ. There are 15 residues in the CDR3. With 5 bases removed from V and 2 bases from J, the gap between germline ends came to 11 bases.

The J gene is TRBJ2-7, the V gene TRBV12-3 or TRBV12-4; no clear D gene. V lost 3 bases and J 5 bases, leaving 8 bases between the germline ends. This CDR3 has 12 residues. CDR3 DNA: TGTGCCAGCAGTTTCGCGGTTAACGAGCAGTACTTC. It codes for CASSFAVNEQYF.

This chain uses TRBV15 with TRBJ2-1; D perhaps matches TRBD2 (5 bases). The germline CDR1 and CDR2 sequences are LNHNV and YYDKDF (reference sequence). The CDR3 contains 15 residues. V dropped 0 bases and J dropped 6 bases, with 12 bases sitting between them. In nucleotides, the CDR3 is TGTGCCACCAGCAGAGACCGGGGAGTTGTCAATGAGCAGTTCTTC. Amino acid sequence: CATSRDRGVVNEQFF.

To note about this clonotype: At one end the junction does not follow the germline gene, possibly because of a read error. The CDR3 loop is CASSRQGAIQENQYF. The CDR3 DNA reads TGTGCCAGCAGTAGACAGGGGGCGATCCAAGAGAACCAGTACTTC. The chain uses TRBV12-3 or TRBV12-4 and TRBJ2-5, with 10 bases matching TRBD1. The CDR3 is 15 residues long.

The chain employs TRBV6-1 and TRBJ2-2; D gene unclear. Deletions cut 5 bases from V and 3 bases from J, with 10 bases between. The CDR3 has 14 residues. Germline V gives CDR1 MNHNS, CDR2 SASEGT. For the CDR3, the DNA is TGTGCCAGCAGTCTCTCAGCAGACACCGGGGAGCTGTTTTTT. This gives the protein CASSLSADTGELFF.

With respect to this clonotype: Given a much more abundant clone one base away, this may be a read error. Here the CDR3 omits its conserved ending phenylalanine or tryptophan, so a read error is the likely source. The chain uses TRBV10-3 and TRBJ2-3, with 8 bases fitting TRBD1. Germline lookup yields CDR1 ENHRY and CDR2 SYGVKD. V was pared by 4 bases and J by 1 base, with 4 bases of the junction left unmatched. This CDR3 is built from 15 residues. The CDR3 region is CAISATGVGTDTQYY. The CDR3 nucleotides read TGTGCCATCAGTGCGACAGGGGTAGGCACAGATACGCAGTATTAT.

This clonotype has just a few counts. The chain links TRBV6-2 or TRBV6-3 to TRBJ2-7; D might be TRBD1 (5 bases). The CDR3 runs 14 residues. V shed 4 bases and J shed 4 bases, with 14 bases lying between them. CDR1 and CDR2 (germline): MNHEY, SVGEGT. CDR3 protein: CASSSTRQIYEQYF. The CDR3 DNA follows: TGTGCCAGCAGTTCCACGCGACAGATTTACGAGCAGTACTTC.

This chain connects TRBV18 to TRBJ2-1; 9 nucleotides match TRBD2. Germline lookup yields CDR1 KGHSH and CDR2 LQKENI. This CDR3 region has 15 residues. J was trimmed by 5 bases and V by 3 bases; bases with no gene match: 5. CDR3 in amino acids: CASSPGTSSHNEQFF. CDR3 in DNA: TGTGCCAGCTCACCCGGGACTAGCAGCCACAATGAGCAGTTCTTC.

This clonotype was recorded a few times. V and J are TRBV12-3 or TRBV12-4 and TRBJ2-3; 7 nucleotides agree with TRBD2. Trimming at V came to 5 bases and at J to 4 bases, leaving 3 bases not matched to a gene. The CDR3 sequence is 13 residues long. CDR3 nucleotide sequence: TGTGCCAGCAGTGAGGGGAGGGCAGATACGCAGTATTTT. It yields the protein CASSEGRADTQYF.

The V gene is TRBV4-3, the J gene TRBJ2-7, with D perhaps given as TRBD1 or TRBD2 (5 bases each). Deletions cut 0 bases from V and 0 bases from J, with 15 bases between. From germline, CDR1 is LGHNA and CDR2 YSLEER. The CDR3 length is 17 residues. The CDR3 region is CASSQEEVRAGSYEQYF. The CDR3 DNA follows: TGCGCCAGCAGCCAAGAAGAGGTCAGGGCGGGCTCCTACGAGCAGTACTTC.

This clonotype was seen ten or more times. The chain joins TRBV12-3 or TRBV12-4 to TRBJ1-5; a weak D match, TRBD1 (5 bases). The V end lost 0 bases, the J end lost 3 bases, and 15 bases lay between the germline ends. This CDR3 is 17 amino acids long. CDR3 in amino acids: CASSLAHPGRSNQPQHF. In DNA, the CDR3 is TGTGCCAGCAGTTTAGCGCATCCGGGACGGTCCAATCAGCCCCAGCATTTT.

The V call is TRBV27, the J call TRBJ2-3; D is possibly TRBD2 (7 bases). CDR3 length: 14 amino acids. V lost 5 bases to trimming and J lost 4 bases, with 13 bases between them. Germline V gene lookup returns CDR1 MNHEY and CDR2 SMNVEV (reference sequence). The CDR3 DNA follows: TGTGCCAGCAGTCCCGGGGGGCTTCCAGATACGCAGTATTTT. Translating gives CASSPGGLPDTQYF.

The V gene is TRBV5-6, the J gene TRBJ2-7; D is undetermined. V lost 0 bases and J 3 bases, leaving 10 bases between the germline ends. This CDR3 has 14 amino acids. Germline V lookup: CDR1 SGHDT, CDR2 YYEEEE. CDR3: CASSLGNRIYEQYF. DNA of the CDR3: TGTGCCAGCAGCTTGGGTAACAGAATCTACGAGCAGTACTTC. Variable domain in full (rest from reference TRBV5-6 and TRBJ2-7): DAGVTQSPTHLIKTRGQQVTLRCSPKSGHDTVSWYQQALGQGPQFIFQYYEEEERQRGNFPDRFSGHQFPNYSSELNVNALLLGDSALYLCASSLGNRIYEQYFGPGTRLTVT.

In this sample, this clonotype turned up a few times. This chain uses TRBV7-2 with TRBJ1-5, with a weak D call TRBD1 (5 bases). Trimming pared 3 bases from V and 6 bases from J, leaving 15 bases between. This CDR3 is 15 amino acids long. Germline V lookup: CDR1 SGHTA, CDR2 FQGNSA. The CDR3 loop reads CASSLGIGGSQPQHF. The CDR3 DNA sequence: TGTGCCAGCAGCTTGGGGATCGGGGGTAGTCAGCCCCAGCATTTT.

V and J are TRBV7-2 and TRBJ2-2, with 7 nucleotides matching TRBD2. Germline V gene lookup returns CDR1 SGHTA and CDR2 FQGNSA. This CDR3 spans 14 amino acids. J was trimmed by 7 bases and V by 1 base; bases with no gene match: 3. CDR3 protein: CASSLEAGVGELFF. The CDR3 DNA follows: TGTGCCAGCAGCTTAGAGGCGGGGGTCGGGGAGCTGTTTTTT.

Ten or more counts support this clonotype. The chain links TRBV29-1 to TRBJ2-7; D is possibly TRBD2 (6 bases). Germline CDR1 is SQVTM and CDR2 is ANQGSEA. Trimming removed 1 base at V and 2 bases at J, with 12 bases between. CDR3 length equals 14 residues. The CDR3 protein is CSVEGAGRTYEQYF. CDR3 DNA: TGCAGCGTTGAAGGGGCGGGGAGGACCTACGAGCAGTACTTC.

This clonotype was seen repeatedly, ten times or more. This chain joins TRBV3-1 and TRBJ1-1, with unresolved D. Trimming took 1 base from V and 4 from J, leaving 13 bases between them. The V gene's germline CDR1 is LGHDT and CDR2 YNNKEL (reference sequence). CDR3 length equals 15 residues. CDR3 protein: CASSQGGGIGTEAFF. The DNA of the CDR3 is TGTGCCAGCAGCCAAGGGGGAGGGATTGGCACTGAAGCTTTCTTT.

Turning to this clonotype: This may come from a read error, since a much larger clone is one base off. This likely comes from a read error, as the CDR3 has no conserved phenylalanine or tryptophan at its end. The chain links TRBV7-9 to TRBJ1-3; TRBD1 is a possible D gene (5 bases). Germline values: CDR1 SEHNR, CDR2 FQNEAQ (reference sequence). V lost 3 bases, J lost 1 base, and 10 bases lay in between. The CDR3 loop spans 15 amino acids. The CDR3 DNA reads TGTGCCAGCAGCTTTTTCGGGGCTTCTGGAAACACCATATATTAT. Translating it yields CASSFFGASGNTIYY.

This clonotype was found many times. This chain's CDR3 is CASSLEVQLADTQYF. Written as DNA, the CDR3 is TGCGCCAGCAGCTTGGAAGTACAGTTGGCAGATACGCAGTATTTT. The V gene is TRBV5-1, the J gene TRBJ2-3; D remains unclear. V was trimmed by 0 bases and J by 4 bases, leaving 12 bases between them. The CDR3 is made up of 15 amino acids. Germline V gene data show CDR1 as SGHRS and CDR2 as YFSETQ.

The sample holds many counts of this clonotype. CDR3 coding DNA: TGTGCCAGCAGTTTACAGGGGACAGGAGGCCTCTATGGCTACACCTTC. This codes for CASSLQGTGGLYGYTF. The chain is built from TRBV28 and TRBJ1-2; TRBD1 matches 8 bases. The CDR3 runs to 16 residues. Germline CDR1 and CDR2: MDHEN and SYDVKM. Germline trimming cut 2 bases from V and 4 bases from J; bases unmatched to any gene: 9.

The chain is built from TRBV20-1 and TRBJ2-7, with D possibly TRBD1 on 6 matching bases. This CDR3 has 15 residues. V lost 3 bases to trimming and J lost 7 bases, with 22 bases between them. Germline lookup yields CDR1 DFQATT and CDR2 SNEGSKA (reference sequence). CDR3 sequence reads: CSASLLITGPGEQYF. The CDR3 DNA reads TGCAGTGCTAGTTTACTGATTACAGGGCCGGGGGAGCAGTACTTC.